This T cell receptor beta chain emerged from a study of CD8 T cells in ankylosing spondylitis. Making use of molecular barcodes, quantitative 5'-RACE generated TCR beta libraries. MiXCR, run by TCRdb on the 5' RACE reads, gives a single entry per CDR3 protein. The sample lists fewer than 250,000 distinct CDR3 sequences, over 9.5% occurring once. The study's findings and limits: As reported, disease-linked clones showed significant enrichment in matched ankylosing spondylitis synovial fluid. About eight highly homologous variants made up a TCR beta motif that seemed to typify ankylosing spondylitis blood.

Between the trimmed V and J ends, which lost 0 bases and 8 bases, there was a span of 10 bases. The germline gives CDR1 LGHDT, CDR2 YNNKEL (reference sequence). The CDR3 has 13 residues. In its sample, this clonotype was seen many times. Antigen: not known. The source is a male donor with ankylosing spondylitis or in good health (not recorded which). Sequenced input: blood, either unsorted or a sorted T cell fraction (not recorded which). This sequence joins TRBV3-1 and TRBJ1-1; D is undetermined. CDR3 amino acids: CASSQDNRAEAFF. The CDR3 DNA sequence: TGTGCCAGCAGCCAAGATAATCGGGCGGAAGCTTTCTTT.